This T cell receptor (beta chain) comes out of a study of T cell responses to AZD1222 COVID-19 vaccine. The method was immunoSEQ multiplex PCR; TCRdb's version includes in-frame clones alone and lacks a portion of them. Altogether about 120,000 clones are present, over 75% being singletons, with the ten largest covering 9% to 9.5%. The CDR3 contains 14 residues. V was shortened by 1 base and J by 8 bases, with 11 bases between the two germline ends. The germline V gene has CDR1 MGHRA and CDR2 YSYEKL. The sample consisted of peripheral blood, taken on day 0 of AZD1222 vaccination. The V call is TRBV4-1, the J call TRBJ2-2; no clear D gene. The receptor comes from an adult in good health. CDR3 coding DNA: TGCGCCAGCAGCCAAGGTTCCCCTAGGGGGGAGCTGTTTTTT. As protein: CASSQGSPRGELFF.